A selection of T cell receptor beta chains follows, all from one sample in a study of blood T cells in healthy people across ages. TCRdb itself ran the 5' RACE reads through MiXCR, one entry per CDR3 protein. The data show fewer than 2,000,000 distinct CDR3 sequences, around 35% seen once. Sequenced: blood. The origin of the receptors is a woman aged 25 to 45 in good health. Each CDR3 is given with its conserved first and last residue. A D gene is named only where the DNA matches it firmly. Some rows mark clone size as missing; the rest say once, few, many or name a class of expanded clone.

cdr3_nt cdr3_aa j_call clone_size v_call d_call
TGTGCCAGCAGTTACAGGCCAAGAGGGGGCCCTAGCACAGATACGCAGTATTTT CASSYRPRGGPSTDTQYF TRBJ2-3 few TRBV6-5 TRBD1
TGTGCCAGCAAGGGCTCGGGACAGTCCTACGAGCAGTACTTC CASKGSGQSYEQYF TRBJ2-7 - TRBV28 TRBD1
TGTGCCAGCAGCCCCCGCGGGGGAGGGCTCTATGGCTACACCTTC CASSPRGGGLYGYTF TRBJ1-2 - TRBV9 -
TGCGCCAGCAGCCAAACGGGGCGGGCTCGCACAGATACGCAGTATTTT CASSQTGRARTDTQYF TRBJ2-3 few TRBV4-1 -
TGCGCCAGCAGCCCAATCACTTTCTTT CASSPITFF TRBJ1-1 few TRBV27 -
TGTGCCAGCAGCGGACGGGGTGGGGAGACCCAGTACTTC CASSGRGGETQYF TRBJ2-5 many TRBV25-1 -
TGTGCCAGCAGCTTAGACCCCCGGGGGGGAAGTGAGACCCAGTACTTC CASSLDPRGGSETQYF TRBJ2-5 - TRBV11-2 TRBD2
TGTGCCAGCGGGACTAGCGCAGATACGCAGTATTTT CASGTSADTQYF TRBJ2-3 - TRBV9 TRBD2
TGTGCCAGCAGTGGGCTTACGGACAGGTCTAATGGCTACACCTTC CASSGLTDRSNGYTF TRBJ1-2 - TRBV2 TRBD1
TGCGCCAGCAGCCAAGATACAGACTACTATGGCTACACCTTC CASSQDTDYYGYTF TRBJ1-2 few TRBV4-1 -
TGCAGTGCTAGAGGGCAGGGAGCTATGGTAAATGGCTACACCTTC CSARGQGAMVNGYTF TRBJ1-2 few TRBV20-1 -
TGTGCCAGCAGCGTAGTGTCTAGCGGGAGGAGGAATGAGCAGTTCTTC CASSVVSSGRRNEQFF TRBJ2-1 - TRBV9 TRBD2
TGTGCCAGCAGTGAAACGGGAGGGCCAGTTAATGAGCAGTTCTTC CASSETGGPVNEQFF TRBJ2-1 few TRBV6-4 TRBD2
TGTGCCAGCAGTGAAGTGGGACAGGGAAGAGAGACCCAGTACTTC CASSEVGQGRETQYF TRBJ2-5 - TRBV6-1 TRBD1
TGCGCCAGCAGCCAAGATTGGCAGGGTTTTAATTCACCCCTCCACTTT CASSQDWQGFNSPLHF TRBJ1-6 few TRBV4-1 -
TGTGCCTGGAGTGTAGGGGTAGGGGCCTCAACCCAGTACTTC CAWSVGVGASTQYF TRBJ2-7 few TRBV30 -
TGTGCCAGCAGCTTAGATGGGGACAGTCCCTACAATGAGCAGTTCTTC CASSLDGDSPYNEQFF TRBJ2-1 - TRBV11-2 TRBD1
TGTGCCAGCAGCCGAAGGACAGGGGACAACCATGGCTACACCTTC CASSRRTGDNHGYTF TRBJ1-2 - TRBV7-2 TRBD1
TGCGCCAGCAGCATCCGACCCCGGGAAAAACTGTTTTTT CASSIRPREKLFF TRBJ1-4 - TRBV5-1 -
TGCGCCAGCAGCCACGACAGGATAAACACTGAAGCTTTCTTT CASSHDRINTEAFF TRBJ1-1 - TRBV4-1 -
TGTGCCAGCAGGCAGGGCCGGTTCACAGATACGCAGTATTTT CASRQGRFTDTQYF TRBJ2-3 - TRBV6-6 -
TGTGCCAGCAGCGTAGCTGCAATAGGGGGAACCCTTTTAAATGAGCAGTTCTTC CASSVAAIGGTLLNEQFF TRBJ2-1 - TRBV9 -
TGTGCCAGCAGCTTGGGGGCTAGGGAGGAGTACGAGCAGTACTTC CASSLGAREEYEQYF TRBJ2-7 - TRBV5-6 -
TGCGCCAGCAGCTTGGTAGTAGCGGGAGGGCGTGAGCAGTTCTTC CASSLVVAGGREQFF TRBJ2-1 few TRBV5-1 TRBD2
TGTGCCAGCAGTCGCACGGGATCGAACACTGAAGCTTTCTTT CASSRTGSNTEAFF TRBJ1-1 - TRBV12-3/TRBV12-4 -
TGTGCCAGCAGGGGAGGAGGGCAGAGAGCAACTAATGAAAAACTGTTTTTT CASRGGGQRATNEKLFF TRBJ1-4 few TRBV9 -
TGTGCCAGCAACTCCGGGGGGGGGTACGGCTACACCTTC CASNSGGGYGYTF TRBJ1-2 - TRBV12-3/TRBV12-4 -
TGTGCCAGCAGTCCACAGACAATGATCTACGAGCAGTACTTC CASSPQTMIYEQYF TRBJ2-7 - TRBV28 -